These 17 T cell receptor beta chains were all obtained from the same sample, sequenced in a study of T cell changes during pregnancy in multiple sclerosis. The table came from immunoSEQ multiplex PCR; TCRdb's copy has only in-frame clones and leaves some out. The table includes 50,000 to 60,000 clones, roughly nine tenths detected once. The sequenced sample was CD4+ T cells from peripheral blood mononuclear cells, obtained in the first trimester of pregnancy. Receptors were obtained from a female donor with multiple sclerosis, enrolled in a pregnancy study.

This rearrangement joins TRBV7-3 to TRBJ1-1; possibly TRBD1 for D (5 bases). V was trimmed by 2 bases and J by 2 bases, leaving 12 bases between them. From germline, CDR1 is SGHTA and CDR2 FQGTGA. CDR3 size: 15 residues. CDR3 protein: CASSLGGRRNTEAFF. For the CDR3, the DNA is TGTGCCAGCAGCTTAGGGGGGAGGCGTAACACTGAAGCTTTCTTT. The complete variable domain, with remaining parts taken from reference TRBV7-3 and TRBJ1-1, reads GAGVSQTPSNKVTEKGKYVELRCDPISGHTALYWYRQSLGQGPEFLIYFQGTGAADDSGLPNDRFFAVRPEGSVSTLKIQRTERGDSAVYLCASSLGGRRNTEAFFGQGTRLTVV.

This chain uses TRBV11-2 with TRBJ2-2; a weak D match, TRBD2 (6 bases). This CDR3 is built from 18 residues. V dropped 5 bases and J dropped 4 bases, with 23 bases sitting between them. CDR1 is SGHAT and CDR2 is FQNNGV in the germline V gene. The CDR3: CASSRPRAGAGGTGELFF. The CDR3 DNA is TGTGCCAGCAGCCGTCCGAGGGCGGGTGCCGGGGGCACCGGGGAGCTGTTTTTT.

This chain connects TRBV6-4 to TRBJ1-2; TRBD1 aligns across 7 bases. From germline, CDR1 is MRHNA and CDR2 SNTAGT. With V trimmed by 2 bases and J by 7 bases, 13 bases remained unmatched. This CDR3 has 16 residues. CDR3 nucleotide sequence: TGTGCCAGCAGTGACGCAAACCCGACAGGGATCGGTGGCTACACCTTC. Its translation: CASSDANPTGIGGYTF.

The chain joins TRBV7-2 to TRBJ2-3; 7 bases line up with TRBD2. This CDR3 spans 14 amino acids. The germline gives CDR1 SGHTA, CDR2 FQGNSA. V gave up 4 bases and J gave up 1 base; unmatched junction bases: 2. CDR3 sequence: CASSSGGGTDTQYF. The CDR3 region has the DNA TGTGCCAGCAGCTCTGGGGGGGGCACAGATACGCAGTATTTT. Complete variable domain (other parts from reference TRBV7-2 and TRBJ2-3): GAGVSQSPSNKVTEKGKDVELRCDPISGHTALYWYRQSLGQGLEFLIYFQGNSAPDKSGLPSDRFSAERTGGSVSTLTIQRTQQEDSAVYLCASSSGGGTDTQYFGPGTRLTVL.

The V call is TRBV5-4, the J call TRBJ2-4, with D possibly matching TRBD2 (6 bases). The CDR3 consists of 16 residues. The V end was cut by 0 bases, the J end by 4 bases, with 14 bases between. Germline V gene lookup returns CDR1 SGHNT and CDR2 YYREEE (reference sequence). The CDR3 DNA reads TGTGCCAGCAGCTTGGTCGGCGGGGCGCTTAAAAACATTCAGTACTTC. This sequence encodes CASSLVGGALKNIQYF.

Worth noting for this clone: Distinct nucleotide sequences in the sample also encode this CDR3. The CDR3 DNA reads TGTGCCAGCAGCCTTGGGGGGACAGGGGGAGAGACCCAGTACTTC. It is translated as CASSLGGTGGETQYF. The J gene is TRBJ2-5, the V gene TRBV5-6; 11 bases are a match to TRBD1. This CDR3 has 15 residues. V was pared by 4 bases and J by 4 bases, with 6 bases of the junction left unmatched. Germline V gene sequence: CDR1 SGHDT, CDR2 YYEEEE.

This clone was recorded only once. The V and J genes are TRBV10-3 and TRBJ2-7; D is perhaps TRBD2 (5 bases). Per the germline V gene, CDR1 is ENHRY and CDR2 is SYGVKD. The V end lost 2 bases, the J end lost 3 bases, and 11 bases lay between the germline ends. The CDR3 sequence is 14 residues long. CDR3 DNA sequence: TGTGCCATCAGTGAGAGGACTGGTATCTACGAGCAGTACTTC. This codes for CAISERTGIYEQYF.

CDR3 bases: TGTGCCAGCAGTCGGGACAGCCTAAATTCACCCCTCCACTTT. Residues: CASSRDSLNSPLHF. This chain links TRBV5-4 with TRBJ1-6; 7 bases match TRBD1. This CDR3 is 14 amino acids long. Trimming took 5 bases from V and 7 from J; bases not matched to a gene: 6. The germline V gene has CDR1 SGHNT and CDR2 YYREEE (reference sequence).

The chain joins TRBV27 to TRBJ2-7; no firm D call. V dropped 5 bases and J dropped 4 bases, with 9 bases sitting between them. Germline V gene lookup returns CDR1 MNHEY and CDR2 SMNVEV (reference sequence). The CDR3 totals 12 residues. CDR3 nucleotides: TGTGCCAGCAGTATGTCGGGTTACGAGCAGTACTTC. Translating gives CASSMSGYEQYF.

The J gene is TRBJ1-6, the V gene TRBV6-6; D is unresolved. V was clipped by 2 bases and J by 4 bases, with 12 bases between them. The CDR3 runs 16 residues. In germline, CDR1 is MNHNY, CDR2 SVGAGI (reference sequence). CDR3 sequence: CASSYPTDTYNSPLHF. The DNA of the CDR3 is TGTGCCAGCAGTTACCCAACAGACACATATAATTCACCCCTCCACTTT.

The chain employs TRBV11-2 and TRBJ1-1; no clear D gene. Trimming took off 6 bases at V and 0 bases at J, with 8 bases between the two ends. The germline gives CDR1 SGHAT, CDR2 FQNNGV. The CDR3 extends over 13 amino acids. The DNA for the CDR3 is TGTGCCAGCAGGAGGCAGCTGAACACTGAAGCTTTCTTT. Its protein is CASRRQLNTEAFF.

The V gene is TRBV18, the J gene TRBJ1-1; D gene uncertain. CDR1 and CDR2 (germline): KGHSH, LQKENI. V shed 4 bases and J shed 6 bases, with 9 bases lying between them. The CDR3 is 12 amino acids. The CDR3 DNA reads TGTGCCAGCTCACGCGGAGGTTCTGAAGCTTTCTTT. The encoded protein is CASSRGGSEAFF.

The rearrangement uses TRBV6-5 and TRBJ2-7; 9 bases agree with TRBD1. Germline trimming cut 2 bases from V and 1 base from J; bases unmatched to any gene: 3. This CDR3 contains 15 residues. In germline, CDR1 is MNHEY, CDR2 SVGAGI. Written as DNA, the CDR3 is TGTGCCAGCAGTTACCGGGGGACAGGGTCCTACGAGCAGTACTTC. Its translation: CASSYRGTGSYEQYF.

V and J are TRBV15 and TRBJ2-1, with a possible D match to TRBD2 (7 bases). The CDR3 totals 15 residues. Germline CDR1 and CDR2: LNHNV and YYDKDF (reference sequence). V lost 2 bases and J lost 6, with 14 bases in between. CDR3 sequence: CATSRKGGVGNEQFF. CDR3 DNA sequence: TGTGCCACCAGCAGAAAGGGGGGGGTTGGCAATGAGCAGTTCTTC.

CDR3 nucleotide sequence: TGTGCCAGCAGCTTGGCCGGTGTCGGGTCCCTCTATGGCTACACCTTC. Its translation is CASSLAGVGSLYGYTF. V is TRBV5-6 and J is TRBJ1-2; D ambiguous. The V gene's germline CDR1 is SGHDT and CDR2 YYEEEE. This CDR3 contains 16 residues. V was shortened by 0 bases and J by 4 bases, with 16 bases between the two germline ends.

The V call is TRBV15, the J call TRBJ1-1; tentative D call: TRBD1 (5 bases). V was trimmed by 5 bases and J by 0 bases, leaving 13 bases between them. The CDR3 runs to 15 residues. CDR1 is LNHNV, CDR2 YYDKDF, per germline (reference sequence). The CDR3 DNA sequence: TGTGCCACCAGCCCACGACGGACAATGAACACTGAAGCTTTCTTT. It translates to CATSPRRTMNTEAFF.

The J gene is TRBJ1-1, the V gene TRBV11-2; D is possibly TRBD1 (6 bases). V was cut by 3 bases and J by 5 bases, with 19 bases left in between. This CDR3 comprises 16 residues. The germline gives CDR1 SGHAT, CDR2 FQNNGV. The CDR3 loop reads CASSFGGAQGRTEAFF. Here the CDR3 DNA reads TGTGCCAGCAGCTTTGGGGGGGCCCAGGGAAGAACTGAAGCTTTCTTT.